The rows below give T cell receptor beta chains drawn from one sample of a study of cytomegalovirus exposure and HLA in healthy donors. The protocol was immunoSEQ multiplex PCR, while the TCRdb copy is restricted to in-frame clones and leaves out a portion. The sample consists of around 170,000 clones, 65% to 85% of them appearing once. Sequenced: PBMCs. Every receptor here comes from a woman under 30 in good health and CMV-seronegative. Both conserved end residues are part of each CDR3. D genes are given only for firm matches. Where a row states a size, it is once, few, many or the class of an expanded clone; other rows omit it.

J gene,clone size,V gene,D gene,CDR3 DNA,CDR3 protein
TRBJ2-1,-,TRBV5-1,TRBD2,TGCGCCAGCAGCTTGGTGGGTAGCGGGGAACAGCAGTTCTTC,CASSLVGSGEQQFF
TRBJ2-3,-,TRBV7-9,-,TGTGCCAGCAGCTTAGGGCTAGATACGCAGTATTTT,CASSLGLDTQYF
TRBJ1-1,-,TRBV11-2,-,TGTGCCAGCAGCCTGCTTACAGGGATGCTTGAAGCTTTCTTT,CASSLLTGMLEAFF
TRBJ1-2,-,TRBV7-8,-,TGTGCCAGCAGCTTGGTAGAAAACTATGGCTACACCTTC,CASSLVENYGYTF
TRBJ2-1,-,TRBV7-7,-,TGTGCTAGCAGCTTAGCTGGCGGGGAGCAGTTCTTC,CASSLAGGEQFF
TRBJ2-7,-,TRBV11-2,-,TGTGCCAGCAGCGGGGCCTCGCCCCTCTACGAGCAGTACTTC,CASSGASPLYEQYF
TRBJ1-6,once,TRBV4-2,TRBD1,TGTGCCAGCAGCCAAGAATTAGGGACAGAGTCCTTCAATTCACCCCTCCACTTT,CASSQELGTESFNSPLHF
TRBJ2-4,-,TRBV7-9,TRBD1,TGTGCCAGCAGCTTAGTAAGGGACAGCTCTAGTCAGTACTTC,CASSLVRDSSSQYF
TRBJ2-1,-,TRBV5-4,TRBD2,TGTGCCAGCAGCTTGGAGGCTAGCGGGGGGGTACATGAGCAGTTCTTC,CASSLEASGGVHEQFF
TRBJ2-3,-,TRBV6-4,TRBD2,TGTGCCAGCACACCGGGGGGGGCCTCAGATACGCAGTATTTT,CASTPGGASDTQYF
TRBJ2-1,-,TRBV5-1,TRBD2,TGCGCCAGCAGCCGGGAGGCGGCAGTCTACTACAATGAGCAGTTCTTC,CASSREAAVYYNEQFF
TRBJ2-7,-,TRBV5-5,-,TGTGCCAGCAGCTTGGTAGCTAGTAAGTTCTACGAGCAGTACTTC,CASSLVASKFYEQYF
TRBJ2-2,-,TRBV18,TRBD1,TGTGCCAGCTCACGACAGGGGGGAACCGGGGAGCTGTTTTTT,CASSRQGGTGELFF
TRBJ1-2,-,TRBV6-1,TRBD1,TGTGCCAGCTCGGACGGCCTCCAGGGGGCTTATGGCTACACCTTC,CASSDGLQGAYGYTF
TRBJ2-7,once,TRBV6-7,-,TGTGCCAGCAGCCGCAGGGGTTCGTCCTACGAGCAGTACTTC,CASSRRGSSYEQYF
TRBJ1-2,-,TRBV4-2,-,TGTGCCAGCAGCCAAGTCACGGGGAACTATGGCTACACCTTC,CASSQVTGNYGYTF
TRBJ2-7,-,TRBV19,TRBD1,TGTGCCAGTAGGGGACCCGGGACAGGGGGCTACGAGCAGTACTTC,CASRGPGTGGYEQYF
TRBJ1-2,-,TRBV5-1,TRBD1,TGCGCCAGCAGCTTGTGGACTTACAGGGGCGGCTATGGCTACACCTTC,CASSLWTYRGGYGYTF
TRBJ2-1,-,TRBV2,-,TGTGCCAGCTCCAAGGGAGGCCCCTCGGGACAGTTATACAATGAGCAGTTCTTC,CASSKGGPSGQLYNEQFF
TRBJ1-3,-,TRBV28,-,TGTGCCAGCAGTTCGCTACAGGGTGGATCTGGAAACACCATATATTTT,CASSSLQGGSGNTIYF
TRBJ1-2,-,TRBV9,TRBD1,TGTGCCAGCAGCGTAGGGGGGACAGGTCCCTATGGCTACACCTTC,CASSVGGTGPYGYTF
TRBJ2-7,-,TRBV19,TRBD2,TGTGCCAGTAGTATTGGTAAGGGAGGGAGGTCCTACGAGCAGTACTTC,CASSIGKGGRSYEQYF
TRBJ1-5,-,TRBV30,-,TGTGCCTGGGACGGACTGGGTCAGCCCCAGCATTTT,CAWDGLGQPQHF
TRBJ2-7,few,TRBV25-1,TRBD1,TGTGCCAGCAGTGAAGGACGAGGACAGGGGGCCTACGAGCAGTACTTC,CASSEGRGQGAYEQYF
TRBJ2-6,-,TRBV9,-,TGTGCCAGCTCCCCCCAGAGGCTCGAGGCCAACGTCCTGACTTTC,CASSPQRLEANVLTF
TRBJ2-5,-,TRBV11-2,-,TGTGCCAGCAGCGGCGGGCTACAAGAGACCCAGTACTTC,CASSGGLQETQYF
TRBJ1-4,-,TRBV5-1,TRBD1,TGCGCCAGCAGCCAGGGGGCTTCAGGGGAAAAACTGTTTTTT,CASSQGASGEKLFF
TRBJ1-1,-,TRBV28,TRBD1,TGTGCCAGCAGTTTAGGAGGGGCAGGGGGAGCTTTCTTT,CASSLGGAGGAFF
TRBJ1-6,-,TRBV5-6,TRBD1,TGTGCCAGCAGCTGGGGACAGGGTGGTTTTAATTCACCCCTCCACTTT,CASSWGQGGFNSPLHF
TRBJ2-3,-,TRBV6-5,TRBD2,TGTGCCAGCAGTTTCTACGGGGGGTACACAGATACGCAGTATTTT,CASSFYGGYTDTQYF
TRBJ1-4,-,TRBV6-5,TRBD1,TGTGCCAGCAGCCCCGGACAGGGGGTTAAACTGTTTTTT,CASSPGQGVKLFF
TRBJ2-1,-,TRBV5-1,TRBD2,TGCGCCAGCAGCTTGGGCCTAGCGGGAACCCGACAGCAGTTCTTC,CASSLGLAGTRQQFF